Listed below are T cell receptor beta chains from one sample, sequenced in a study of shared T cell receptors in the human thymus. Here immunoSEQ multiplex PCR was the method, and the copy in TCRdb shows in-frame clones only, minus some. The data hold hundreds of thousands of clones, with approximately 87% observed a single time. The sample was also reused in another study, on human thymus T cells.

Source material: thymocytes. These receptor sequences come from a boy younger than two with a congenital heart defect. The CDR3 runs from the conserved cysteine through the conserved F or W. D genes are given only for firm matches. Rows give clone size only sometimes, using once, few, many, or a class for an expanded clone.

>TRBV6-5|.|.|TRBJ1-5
CASSSLGAGDQPQHF
TGTGCCAGCAGCTCCTTAGGGGCCGGTGATCAGCCCCAGCATTTT
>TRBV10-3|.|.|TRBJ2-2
CAIRGTGTGTPTGELFF
TGTGCCATCAGGGGAACAGGGACCGGAACTCCGACCGGGGAGCTGTTTTTT
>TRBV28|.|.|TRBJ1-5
CASSLCSGGGQPQHF
TGTGCCAGCAGTTTATGTTCCGGGGGTGGTCAGCCCCAGCATTTT
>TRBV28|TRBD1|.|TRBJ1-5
CASSPMVDRFNQPQHF
TGTGCCAGCAGCCCCATGGTGGACAGGTTCAATCAGCCCCAGCATTTT
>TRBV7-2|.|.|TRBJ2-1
CASNHRTAYNEQFF
TGTGCCAGCAACCACAGGACAGCCTACAATGAGCAGTTCTTC
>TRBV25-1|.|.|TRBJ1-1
CASSEDRAGLDTEAFF
TGTGCCAGCAGTGAAGATCGGGCGGGCCTTGACACTGAAGCTTTCTTT
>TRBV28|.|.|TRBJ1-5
CASSLSRDQPQHF
TGTGCCAGCAGTTTATCCAGGGATCAGCCCCAGCATTTT
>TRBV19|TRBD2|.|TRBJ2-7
CASSINSGSYEQYF
TGTGCCAGTAGTATTAATAGCGGGAGTTACGAGCAGTACTTC
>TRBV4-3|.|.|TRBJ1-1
CASSQGLGVGNTEAFF
TGCGCCAGCAGCCAAGGATTAGGGGTGGGGAACACTGAAGCTTTCTTT
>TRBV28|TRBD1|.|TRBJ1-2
CASWTGLKDGYTF
TGTGCCAGCTGGACAGGCCTTAAGGATGGCTACACCTTC
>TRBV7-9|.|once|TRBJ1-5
CASSLKVGGDQPQHF
TGTGCCAGCAGCCTAAAAGTGGGGGGGGATCAGCCCCAGCATTTT
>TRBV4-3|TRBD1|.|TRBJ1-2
CASSQERTGANYGYTF
TGCGCCAGCAGCCAAGAACGGACAGGTGCTAACTATGGCTACACCTTC
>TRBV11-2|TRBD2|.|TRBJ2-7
CASSFCMKSGRVYEQYF
TGTGCCAGCAGCTTTTGCATGAAAAGCGGGAGGGTCTACGAGCAGTACTTC
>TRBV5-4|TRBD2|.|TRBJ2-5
CASSRAGLAGIQETQYF
TGTGCCAGCAGCCGAGCGGGACTAGCGGGAATACAAGAGACCCAGTACTTC
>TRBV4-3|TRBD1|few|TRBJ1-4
CASSPDRPGATNEKLFF
TGCGCCAGCAGCCCGGACAGGCCGGGAGCAACTAATGAAAAACTGTTTTTT
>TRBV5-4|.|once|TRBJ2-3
CASSPPDCSTDTQYF
TGTGCCAGCTCCCCCCCGGACTGTAGCACAGATACGCAGTATTTT
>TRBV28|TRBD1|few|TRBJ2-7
CASSCDGDRPHEQYF
TGTGCCAGCAGTTGCGATGGGGACAGACCCCACGAGCAGTACTTC
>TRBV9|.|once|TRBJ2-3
CASSEGGSDTQYF
TGTGCCAGCAGCGAGGGGGGGTCAGATACGCAGTATTTT
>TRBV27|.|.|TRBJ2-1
CASRTNGTSRSYNEQFF
TGTGCCAGCAGGACGAACGGGACTTCCCGCTCCTACAATGAGCAGTTCTTC
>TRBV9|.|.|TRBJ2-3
CASSVVGGDTDTQYF
TGTGCCAGCAGCGTAGTCGGGGGAGACACAGATACGCAGTATTTT
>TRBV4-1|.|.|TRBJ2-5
CASSQLSQETQYF
TGCGCCAGCAGCCAGCTCAGTCAAGAGACCCAGTACTTC
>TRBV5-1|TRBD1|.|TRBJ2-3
CASSYQFPYRGSTDTQYF
TGCGCCAGCAGCTACCAATTCCCTTACAGGGGCAGCACAGATACGCAGTATTTT
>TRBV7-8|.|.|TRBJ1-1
CASSLHGRGANTEAFF
TGTGCCAGCAGCTTACACGGGCGGGGGGCGAACACTGAAGCTTTCTTT
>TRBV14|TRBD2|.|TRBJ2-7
CASSHTIAGEGRSYEQYF
TGTGCCAGCAGCCATACCATTGCCGGGGAGGGGCGATCCTACGAGCAGTACTTC
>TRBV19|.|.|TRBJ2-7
CASTKGAGTRYEQYF
TGTGCCAGTACCAAAGGAGCAGGGACAAGGTACGAGCAGTACTTC
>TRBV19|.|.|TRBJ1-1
CASSIVSDSPEAFF
TGTGCCAGTAGTATAGTTTCGGACAGTCCTGAAGCTTTCTTT
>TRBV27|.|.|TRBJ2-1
CASSLGLHEQFF
TGTGCCAGCAGTTTAGGACTACATGAGCAGTTCTTC
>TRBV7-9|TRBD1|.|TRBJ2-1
CASSSDRAYPHNEQFF
TGTGCCAGCAGCTCAGACAGGGCCTACCCTCATAATGAGCAGTTCTTC
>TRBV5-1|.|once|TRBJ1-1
CASSLEPGGRGAFF
TGCGCCAGCAGCTTGGAACCGGGGGGGCGCGGAGCTTTCTTT